The 19 T cell receptor beta chains below were found in one sample sequenced in a study of T-cell reconstitution after alpha-beta-depleted transplantation in children (dated by TCRdb to the mid-2010s). The library was produced with PCR. Sequenced on an Illumina HiSeq 2500. TCR library preparation used molecular barcoding, with unique molecular identifiers applied to normalize quantification of the TCRbeta repertoire. The public reads were run again by TCRdb, first through fastp at Q25 and then through MiXCR, and only productive beta chains were kept. Entries are consolidated by CDR3 protein sequence, retaining the most common genes and DNA. Present in this sample are approximately 640,000 distinct CDR3 sequences, approximately 15% of which were seen just once. Of the sample, 1.1% falls within the top ten clones. This specimen was PBMCs from the stem cell graft donor, taken from the stem cell graft. These receptors were taken from a human donor who donated a stem cell graft to a child with acute myeloid leukemia.

This clonotype was detected only a few times. The J gene is TRBJ1-5, the V gene TRBV7-9, with D hard to call. This CDR3 is built from 11 residues. Trimming removed 8 bases at V and 7 bases at J, with 9 bases between. Germline V CDR1 and CDR2: SEHNR, FQNEAQ (reference sequence). DNA for the CDR3: TGTGCCAGCGGGGTGGGGCAGCCCCAGCATTTT. Its protein is CASGVGQPQHF.

Ten or more counts support this clonotype. V is TRBV20-1 and J is TRBJ1-1; 7 nucleotides match TRBD1. CDR3 length: 15 residues. CDR1 is DFQATT, CDR2 SNEGSKA, per germline (reference sequence). Trimming removed 6 bases from V and 2 bases from J; junction bases left unmatched: 12. The CDR3 loop reads CSAGGSGGFNTEAFF. The CDR3 DNA sequence: TGCAGTGCCGGGGGGTCAGGGGGTTTTAACACTGAAGCTTTCTTT.

This clonotype was found many times. This chain links TRBV20-1 with TRBJ1-6; D not resolved. Germline-derived CDR1 and CDR2 are DFQATT and SNEGSKA (reference sequence). The CDR3 is made up of 14 amino acids. V was trimmed by 6 bases and J by 0 bases, leaving 9 bases between them. CDR3 DNA sequence: TGCAGTGCCAGAACCAGCTCCTATAATTCACCCCTCCACTTT. It encodes CSARTSSYNSPLHF.

In this sample, this clonotype turned up a few times. The J gene is TRBJ1-4, the V gene TRBV5-1; no reliable D call. The CDR3 consists of 16 residues. Germline V gene data show CDR1 as SGHRS and CDR2 as YFSETQ. Trimming cost V 4 bases and J 2 bases, with 15 bases left between them. The CDR3 sequence is CASSLFSGSTNEKLFF. The DNA of the CDR3 is TGCGCCAGCAGCCTTTTCTCCGGGTCTACTAATGAAAAACTGTTTTTT.

This clonotype was seen ten or more times. The chain is built from TRBV20-1 and TRBJ2-3; TRBD2 matches at 10 bases. CDR1 and CDR2 from the germline V gene are DFQATT and SNEGSKA (reference sequence). Unmatched junction bases numbered 5, after V lost 0 bases and J lost 2 bases. The CDR3 totals 16 residues. The CDR3: CSARDPAGGDTDTQYF. The CDR3, as DNA: TGCAGTGCTAGAGACCCAGCGGGGGGGGACACAGATACGCAGTATTTT.

This clonotype was found many times. V usage is TRBV15 and J usage is TRBJ2-7; D not resolved. V was trimmed by 0 bases and J by 1 base, leaving 7 bases between them. Germline V CDR1 and CDR2: LNHNV, YYDKDF (reference sequence). The CDR3 consists of 14 residues. CDR3 DNA: TGTGCCACCAGCAGAGATAAGGGTTCCTACGAGCAGTACGTC. It is translated as CATSRDKGSYEQYV.

The chain has TRBV27 and TRBJ2-1; 12 bases match TRBD2. Germline V gene sequence: CDR1 MNHEY, CDR2 SMNVEV (reference sequence). Losses at the gene ends were 5 bases for V and 4 bases for J; bases not matched to a gene: 6. The CDR3 runs to 16 residues. The CDR3: CASSTHLAGGYNEQFF. CDR3 nucleotide sequence: TGTGCCAGCAGTACTCACCTAGCGGGGGGGTACAATGAGCAGTTCTTC.

The chain employs TRBV6-2 or TRBV6-3 and TRBJ2-3; TRBD2 agrees at 11 bases. This CDR3 has 18 amino acids. CDR1 is MNHEY and CDR2 is SVGEGT in the germline V gene. V gave up 2 bases and J gave up 2 bases; unmatched junction bases: 9. The CDR3 sequence: CASSYAEPLAGVTDTQYF. The CDR3 DNA reads TGTGCCAGCAGTTACGCCGAACCACTAGCGGGGGTCACAGATACGCAGTATTTT.

This clonotype was seen many times. The rearrangement uses TRBV20-1 and TRBJ1-5; possible D gene TRBD1, 6 bases. CDR3 length equals 15 residues. V lost 2 bases to trimming and J lost 1 base, with 12 bases between them. Per the germline V gene, CDR1 is DFQATT and CDR2 is SNEGSKA (reference sequence). The CDR3 DNA is TGCAGTGCTAGAATTGGGACACGGAGCAATCAGCCCCAGCATTTT. This translates into CSARIGTRSNQPQHF.

Many counts were recorded for this clonotype. The chain combines TRBV7-2 with TRBJ2-3; 9 bases fit TRBD2. V lost 3 bases and J lost 7; bases outside the gene matches: 5. Germline loops: CDR1 SGHTA, CDR2 FQGNSA. The CDR3 has 14 amino acids. The CDR3, as DNA: TGTGCCAGCAGCTTGGGGACTAGCTTAAATACGCAGTATTTT. It yields the protein CASSLGTSLNTQYF.

This chain connects TRBV5-1 to TRBJ2-3; D possibly corresponds to TRBD1 (6 bases). This CDR3 is 15 amino acids long. V dropped 0 bases and J dropped 3 bases, with 11 bases sitting between them. Germline CDR1 SGHRS, CDR2 YFSETQ. The CDR3 nucleotides read TGCGCCAGCAGCTTGGCAGGGGTCGGGACAGATACGCAGTATTTT. This encodes CASSLAGVGTDTQYF.

Many counts were recorded for this clonotype. The V gene is TRBV13, the J gene TRBJ1-3; no definite D call. Trimming removed 5 bases at V and 0 bases at J, with 8 bases between. Per the germline V gene, CDR1 is PRHDT and CDR2 is FYEKMQ (reference sequence). This CDR3 has 14 amino acids. For the CDR3, the DNA is TGTGCCAGCAGCCCCCAGTCCTCTGGAAACACCATATATTTT. Amino acid sequence: CASSPQSSGNTIYF.

The chain has TRBV5-1 and TRBJ2-3; no definite D call. Germline CDR1 is SGHRS and CDR2 is YFSETQ. This CDR3 region has 15 residues. V dropped 3 bases and J dropped 1 base, with 12 bases sitting between them. The CDR3 region is CASSWSPSGTDTQYF. The CDR3 DNA sequence: TGCGCCAGCAGCTGGTCCCCAAGCGGCACAGATACGCAGTATTTT.

This clonotype was seen a few times. V is TRBV2 and J is TRBJ1-1; 7 nucleotides align to TRBD1. Losses at the gene ends were 9 bases for V and 6 bases for J; bases not matched to a gene: 4. The CDR3 contains 11 residues. CDR1 SNHLY and CDR2 FYNNEI come from the germline V gene. CDR3 amino acids: CARDREAEAFF. The CDR3 DNA follows: TGTGCCAGAGACAGGGAGGCTGAAGCTTTCTTT.

The chain has TRBV20-1 and TRBJ2-3, with D unresolved. Trimming pared 6 bases from V and 4 bases from J, leaving 17 bases between. Germline CDR1 is DFQATT and CDR2 is SNEGSKA (reference sequence). The CDR3 is 14 residues long. In DNA, the CDR3 is TGCAGTGCAGGACCTTCGGGTGGCGCAGATACGCAGTATTTT. Translating gives CSAGPSGGADTQYF.

This chain joins TRBV9 and TRBJ1-2; D uncertain. V lost 0 bases and J lost 3, with 3 bases in between. This CDR3 region has 12 residues. CDR1 is SGDLS, CDR2 YYNGEE, per germline. CDR3 loop: CASSVVDYGYTF. For the CDR3, the DNA is TGTGCCAGCAGCGTAGTTGACTATGGCTACACCTTC.

The sample holds many counts of this clonotype. The chain joins TRBV29-1 to TRBJ2-1, with a tentative D call TRBD2 (5 bases). CDR3 length: 12 amino acids. CDR1 is SQVTM and CDR2 is ANQGSEA in the germline V gene. Trimming pared 4 bases from V and 6 bases from J, leaving 10 bases between. The CDR3 DNA reads as TGCAGCGTTGGTAGGCGGGCCAATGAGCAGTTCTTC. Translating gives CSVGRRANEQFF.

This clonotype occurred many times. The rearrangement uses TRBV20-1 and TRBJ1-4; D unclear. CDR1 is DFQATT, CDR2 SNEGSKA, per germline (reference sequence). The V end lost 1 base, the J end lost 3 bases, and 6 bases lay between the germline ends. The CDR3 runs to 13 residues. The CDR3 sequence is CSARAASNEKLFF. In DNA, the CDR3 is TGCAGTGCTAGAGCGGCCTCTAATGAAAAACTGTTTTTT.

The gene calls are TRBV3-1 and TRBJ1-1, with D possibly TRBD1 on 5 matching bases. The CDR3 runs to 14 residues. CDR1 is LGHDT and CDR2 is YNNKEL in the germline V gene (reference sequence). V lost 4 bases, J lost 4 bases, and 13 bases lay in between. In DNA form, the CDR3 reads TGTGCCAGCAGCCTCCTCGGCAGGGCCACTGAAGCTTTCTTT. Residues: CASSLLGRATEAFF.